This T cell receptor (beta chain) derives from a study of T cell changes during pregnancy in multiple sclerosis. Germline assignment: CDR1 LNHDA and CDR2 SQIVND (reference sequence). Trimming pared 5 bases from V and 4 bases from J, leaving 18 bases between. The CDR3 consists of 16 residues. Sequencing used immunoSEQ multiplex PCR; TCRdb keeps in-frame clones, though not all of them. The data contain tens of thousands of clones, approximately 87% of them singletons. V gene TRBV19 combines with J gene TRBJ1-5; D gene uncertain. The sequenced sample was CD8+ T cells from peripheral blood mononuclear cells, obtained before pregnancy. This TCR came from a female donor with multiple sclerosis, enrolled in a pregnancy study. CDR3 coding DNA: TGTGCCAGTAGTTCCCCCGTGGGAGGGAGGAATCAGCCCCAGCATTTT. Amino acids: CASSSPVGGRNQPQHF.